The next 31 T cell receptor beta chains were all read from a single sample in a study of blood T cell repertoires in COVID-19. Sequencing was performed with immunoSEQ multiplex PCR; in TCRdb, only in-frame clones are kept and a portion is missing. The sample includes fewer than 350,000 clones, approximately 86% of them seen just once. The sample was peripheral blood. The receptor source for this set is a man younger than 35 with active or convalescent COVID-19.

This clone was found once. The chain combines TRBV9 with TRBJ2-5; D is possibly TRBD2 (6 bases). Germline V gene sequence: CDR1 SGDLS, CDR2 YYNGEE. The CDR3 has 16 residues. V was trimmed by 4 bases and J by 3 bases, leaving 19 bases between them. CDR3 sequence (DNA): TGTGCCAGCAGCCCCCCCCACCCGGGGGTTAAAGAGACCCAGTACTTC. This sequence encodes CASSPPHPGVKETQYF.

The V gene is TRBV7-9, the J gene TRBJ1-2; the match to TRBD1 covers 12 bases. Germline CDR1 reads SEHNR; CDR2 reads FQNEAQ (reference sequence). With V trimmed by 5 bases and J by 3 bases, 7 bases remained unmatched. The CDR3 sequence is 16 residues long. The CDR3 region has the DNA TGTGCCAGCAGCCCAGGGGACAGGGGGCAGGACTATGGCTACACCTTC. Its protein is CASSPGDRGQDYGYTF.

This clone is a singleton in its sample. V is TRBV5-1 and J is TRBJ1-4, with TRBD1 identical over 10 bases. The V and J ends lost 3 bases and 4 bases, in that order; junction bases with no gene match: 9. CDR1 is SGHRS and CDR2 is YFSETQ in the germline V gene. CDR3 length: 17 residues. CDR3 DNA: TGCGCCAGCAGCTCCTACCGGACAGGGGGGTATAATGAAAAACTGTTTTTT. Its protein is CASSSYRTGGYNEKLFF.

V gene TRBV7-8 combines with J gene TRBJ1-1; D unresolved. Trimming stripped 5 bases from V and 3 bases from J, with 10 bases between. The germline gives CDR1 SGHVS, CDR2 FQNEAQ. CDR3 size: 13 residues. The CDR3 sequence is CASSPQVYTEAFF. The DNA of the CDR3 is TGTGCCAGCAGCCCCCAGGTATACACTGAAGCTTTCTTT. The variable domain in full, with the rest retrieved from reference TRBV7-8 and TRBJ1-1, is GAGVSQSPRYKVAKRGQDVALRCDPISGHVSLFWYQQALGQGPEFLTYFQNEAQLDKSGLPSDRFFAERPEGSVSTLKIQRTQQEDSAVYLCASSPQVYTEAFFGQGTRLTVV.

In this sample, this clone turned up a few times. The J gene is TRBJ2-7, the V gene TRBV19; D may be TRBD2 (6 bases). The CDR3 consists of 12 residues. The ends were cut back, 3 bases at V and 5 bases at J, with 8 bases in the middle. Germline V gives CDR1 LNHDA, CDR2 SQIVND (reference sequence). The CDR3 reads CASSIRGNEQYF. CDR3 sequence (DNA): TGTGCCAGTAGTATTCGGGGGAACGAGCAGTACTTC.

This chain uses TRBV5-4 with TRBJ1-6, with a possible D match to TRBD1 (5 bases). Deletions cut 5 bases from V and 2 bases from J, with 20 bases between. Per the germline V gene, CDR1 is SGHNT and CDR2 is YYREEE (reference sequence). This CDR3 is 18 amino acids long. CDR3 in amino acids: CASSLTQTWGAYNSPLHF. The CDR3 coding sequence is TGTGCCAGCAGTCTGACCCAGACTTGGGGGGCCTATAATTCACCCCTCCACTTT.

V and J are TRBV11-2 and TRBJ2-5; D possibly corresponds to TRBD2 (5 bases). V was pared by 1 base and J by 1 base, with 13 bases between. Germline V gene sequence: CDR1 SGHAT, CDR2 FQNNGV. This CDR3 region has 16 residues. This CDR3 is CASSLGAKRFQETQYF. For the CDR3, the DNA is TGTGCCAGCAGCTTAGGGGCCAAGCGGTTCCAAGAGACCCAGTACTTC.

The genes are TRBV5-1 and TRBJ1-1, with 7 bases identical to TRBD1. There are 16 residues in the CDR3. Germline trimming cut 0 bases from V and 5 bases from J; bases unmatched to any gene: 10. Germline values: CDR1 SGHRS, CDR2 YFSETQ. CDR3 nucleotide sequence: TGCGCCAGCAGCTTGGGGCAGGGGGTACTTCGGACTGAAGCTTTCTTT. Protein: CASSLGQGVLRTEAFF.

The rearrangement joins TRBV5-8 to TRBJ1-6, with D unresolved. Germline CDR1 reads SGHTS; CDR2 reads YDEGEE. The CDR3 runs 17 residues. V was trimmed by 4 bases and J by 3 bases, leaving 17 bases between them. CDR3 DNA sequence: TGTGCCAGCAGCCTGCTTACTAGGAATCTCTATAATTCACCCCTCCACTTT. Amino acids: CASSLLTRNLYNSPLHF. Complete variable domain (other parts from reference TRBV5-8 and TRBJ1-6): EAGVTQSPTHLIKTRGQQATLRCSPISGHTSVYWYQQALGLGLQFLLWYDEGEERNRGNFPPRFSGRQFPNYSSELNVNALELEDSALYLCASSLLTRNLYNSPLHFGNGTRLTVT.

This clone occurred a few times. The sample has other DNA sequences that encode this CDR3 too. The rearrangement uses TRBV9 and TRBJ2-7, with TRBD2 matching over 11 bases. Trimming took 2 bases from V and 6 from J; bases not matched to a gene: 4. This CDR3 comprises 14 residues. Germline loops: CDR1 SGDLS, CDR2 YYNGEE. The CDR3 protein is CASSVSGGAGEQYF. CDR3 bases: TGTGCCAGCAGCGTTAGCGGGGGGGCTGGCGAGCAGTACTTC.

This chain joins TRBV18 and TRBJ2-5; no clear D. Germline V gene lookup returns CDR1 KGHSH and CDR2 LQKENI. V was trimmed by 2 bases and J by 3 bases, leaving 7 bases between them. This CDR3 spans 13 amino acids. The CDR3 spells CASSPTGEETQYF. The CDR3 DNA reads as TGTGCCAGCTCACCAACCGGTGAAGAGACCCAGTACTTC.

V is TRBV6-5 and J is TRBJ1-3, with D possibly matching TRBD1 (6 bases). CDR3 length: 15 residues. CDR1 MNHEY and CDR2 SVGAGI come from the germline V gene. Trimming left V 6 bases short and J 0 bases short, with 12 bases between. The CDR3 reads CASSGTRSSGNTIYF. CDR3 DNA sequence: TGTGCCAGCAGCGGGACAAGGAGCTCTGGAAACACCATATATTTT.

The V call is TRBV5-5, the J call TRBJ1-1; D is undetermined. The ends were cut back, 4 bases at V and 0 bases at J, with 4 bases in the middle. The CDR3 spans 12 residues. CDR1 is SGHKS, CDR2 YYEKEE, per germline (reference sequence). The CDR3 protein is CASSELNTEAFF. The CDR3 bases are TGTGCCAGCAGCGAGCTGAACACTGAAGCTTTCTTT.

This chain links TRBV9 with TRBJ2-7; TRBD2 might be the D (6 bases). The CDR3 has 15 residues. Trimming left V 2 bases short and J 5 bases short, with 17 bases between. Germline-derived CDR1 and CDR2 are SGDLS and YYNGEE. DNA of the CDR3: TGTGCCAGCAGCGTCGGGTGGTTGGAGCGGGACGAGCAGTACTTC. This encodes CASSVGWLERDEQYF.

The chain joins TRBV3-1 (or the pseudogene TRBV3-2) to TRBJ2-5; D perhaps matches TRBD2 (6 bases). Germline assignment: CDR1 LGHDT and CDR2 YNNKEL (reference sequence). Between the trimmed V and J ends, which lost 4 bases and 2 bases, there was a span of 14 bases. The CDR3 is made up of 15 amino acids. DNA of the CDR3: TGTGCCAGCAGCCCAAACTCCGGGGGTCAAGAGACCCAGTACTTC. Amino acid sequence: CASSPNSGGQETQYF.

This chain connects TRBV4-1 to TRBJ2-2; 7 nucleotides agree with TRBD1. Per germline, CDR1 MGHRA and CDR2 YSYEKL. The CDR3 runs to 16 residues. With V trimmed by 4 bases and J by 1 base, 6 bases remained unmatched. As DNA, the CDR3 is TGCGCCAGCAGCCTCCAGGACAGGATGAACACCGGGGAGCTGTTTTTT. It yields the protein CASSLQDRMNTGELFF.

V is TRBV20-1 and J is TRBJ1-1; D might be TRBD1 (5 bases). Germline V lookup: CDR1 DFQATT, CDR2 SNEGSKA (reference sequence). V was clipped by 3 bases and J by 7 bases, with 9 bases between them. CDR3 size: 11 residues. CDR3 protein: CSASVQGEAFF. For the CDR3, the DNA is TGCAGTGCTAGTGTCCAGGGTGAAGCTTTCTTT.

Only one count was recorded for this clone. The genes are TRBV4-3 and TRBJ2-5; TRBD2 matches 12 bases. The V gene's germline CDR1 is LGHNA and CDR2 YSLEER. The CDR3 has 18 residues. With 2 bases clipped from V and 4 bases from J, the junction kept 11 bases outside the gene matches. The CDR3 DNA reads TGCGCCAGCAGCCAATCTCTCGAACTAGCGGGGGGACGAGAGACCCAGTACTTC. Amino acid sequence: CASSQSLELAGGRETQYF.

V usage is TRBV19 and J usage is TRBJ1-1; 7 bases match TRBD1. CDR3 length: 17 amino acids. Trimming at V came to 3 bases and at J to 4 bases, leaving 14 bases not matched to a gene. CDR1 is LNHDA and CDR2 is SQIVND in the germline V gene (reference sequence). The CDR3 DNA reads TGTGCCAGTAGTATCTCCCTTCAGGGGGGACCGGGCACTGAAGCTTTCTTT. It specifies CASSISLQGGPGTEAFF.

J is TRBJ2-5 and V is TRBV3-1 (or the pseudogene TRBV3-2); unclear D gene. Germline CDR1 LGHDT, CDR2 YNNKEL (reference sequence). Trimming cost V 3 bases and J 5 bases, with 10 bases left between them. The CDR3 spans 13 residues. CDR3 loop: CASSQPPGETQYF. The CDR3 DNA reads as TGTGCCAGCAGCCAGCCGCCCGGGGAGACCCAGTACTTC.

The chain has TRBV19 and TRBJ2-7; D gene ambiguous. The CDR3 sequence is 15 residues long. Trimming pared 3 bases from V and 0 bases from J, leaving 12 bases between. CDR1 is LNHDA, CDR2 SQIVND, per germline (reference sequence). The CDR3, as DNA: TGTGCCAGTAGTATCCGAGGTGAGGTCTCCTACGAGCAGTACTTC. Protein sequence: CASSIRGEVSYEQYF.

The chain employs TRBV10-1 and TRBJ1-2, with a tentative D call TRBD1 (6 bases). Trimming removed 6 bases at V and 4 bases at J, with 12 bases between. The CDR3 extends over 13 amino acids. The V gene's germline CDR1 is WNHNN and CDR2 SYGVQD (reference sequence). CDR3 sequence: CASSGDTVYGYTF. Here the CDR3 DNA reads TGCGCCAGCAGCGGGGACACAGTCTATGGCTACACCTTC.

The chain has TRBV6-6 and TRBJ1-5; D remains ambiguous. Trimming removed 5 bases at V and 5 bases at J, with 13 bases between. The germline V gene encodes CDR1 MNHNY and CDR2 SVGAGI (reference sequence). The CDR3 consists of 14 residues. The CDR3 DNA follows: TGTGCCAGCAGTGTCGCGGGCTGGGATCAGCCCCAGCATTTT. This encodes CASSVAGWDQPQHF.

The gene calls are TRBV5-8 and TRBJ2-2; no reliable D call. CDR3 length: 14 amino acids. V was clipped by 4 bases and J by 4 bases, with 11 bases between them. The germline CDR1 and CDR2 sequences are SGHTS and YDEGEE. The DNA for the CDR3 is TGTGCCAGCAGCATTACGAGGCCCACCGGGGAGCTGTTTTTT. This gives the protein CASSITRPTGELFF.

This clone was seen a single time. The rearrangement links TRBV5-1 to TRBJ2-5; TRBD1 matches at 11 bases. Germline values: CDR1 SGHRS, CDR2 YFSETQ. With 0 bases clipped from V and 1 base from J, the junction kept 2 bases outside the gene matches. The CDR3 loop spans 16 amino acids. The CDR3 DNA reads TGCGCCAGCAGCTTGGGGGACAGGGGGTCCCAAGAGACCCAGTACTTC. It specifies CASSLGDRGSQETQYF. The full variable domain, with the rest looked up from reference TRBV5-1 and TRBJ2-5, is KAGVTQTPRYLIKTRGQQVTLSCSPISGHRSVSWYQQTPGQGLQFLFEYFSETQRNKGNFPGRFSGRQFSNSRSEMNVSTLELGDSALYLCASSLGDRGSQETQYFGPGTRLLVL.

This clone was seen only once. A junction boundary mismatches the germline segment, possibly from a read error. The chain has TRBV6-2 or TRBV6-3 and TRBJ1-5, with a tentative D call TRBD1 (6 bases). CDR1 and CDR2 from the germline V gene are MNHEY and SVGEGT. The CDR3 is 11 amino acids. CDR3 sequence reads: CASSYAYRVDF. The CDR3 region has the DNA TGTGCCAGCAGTTACGCTTACAGGGTGGATTTT.

J is TRBJ2-3 and V is TRBV18; a possible D gene is TRBD1 (6 bases). Trimming stripped 3 bases from V and 1 base from J, with 11 bases between. The V gene's germline CDR1 is KGHSH and CDR2 LQKENI. The CDR3 runs to 15 residues. DNA of the CDR3: TGTGCCAGCTCACCGATAGGACAGCGCACAGATACGCAGTATTTT. As protein: CASSPIGQRTDTQYF.

This clone was recorded a few times. The J gene is TRBJ1-1, the V gene TRBV19; tentative D call: TRBD1 (6 bases). The V and J ends lost 4 bases and 4 bases respectively, with 10 bases between them. CDR3 length: 13 residues. Germline V gene sequence: CDR1 LNHDA, CDR2 SQIVND (reference sequence). CDR3: CASSTSRGTEAFF. Written as DNA, the CDR3 is TGTGCCAGTAGTACCTCCAGGGGCACTGAAGCTTTCTTT.

A single count supports this clone. V and J are TRBV6-2 or TRBV6-3 and TRBJ2-4; TRBD2 is a possible D gene (5 bases). The CDR3 runs 16 residues. Germline V gene sequence: CDR1 MNHEY, CDR2 SVGEGT. The V gene lost 0 bases and the J gene lost 0 bases, with 9 bases spanning the gap. The DNA for the CDR3 is TGTGCCAGCAGTTACTCTCGGGGAAAAGCCAAAAACATTCAGTACTTC. Its translation: CASSYSRGKAKNIQYF.

The chain carries TRBV28 and TRBJ1-2; D is ambiguous. This CDR3 region has 13 residues. The V gene's germline CDR1 is MDHEN and CDR2 SYDVKM. Trimming shortened V by 10 bases and J by 0 bases, and 12 bases separated the two germline ends. The CDR3, as DNA: TGTGCCATAAAGACACCCGCTAACTATGGCTACACCTTC. This sequence encodes CAIKTPANYGYTF.

In its sample, this clone was seen once. This chain uses TRBV5-1 with TRBJ2-3; TRBD1 aligns across 7 bases. Germline V lookup: CDR1 SGHRS, CDR2 YFSETQ. The CDR3 contains 14 residues. The J segment lost 2 bases and the V segment lost 7 bases, leaving 7 bases of the junction unmatched. CDR3 in amino acids: CASGEQGYTDTQYF. CDR3 DNA: TGCGCCAGCGGAGAACAGGGGTACACAGATACGCAGTATTTT.